The 28 T cell receptor beta chains reported below all come from one sample, sequenced in a study of T-cell memory formation after mild COVID-19. TCRdb reanalysed the 5' RACE reads using MiXCR and keeps one entry per CDR3 protein. This sample has about 560,000 distinct CDR3 sequences, with 20% to 25% found just once. Sequencing was performed on PBMCs or a T cell subset sorted from them (not recorded which). Receptors were obtained from an adult woman who had mild COVID-19 (a few samples of this study predate the infection). Cell type and time point are not known.

This clonotype was counted only a few times. The chain carries TRBV12-3 or TRBV12-4 and TRBJ1-2; a weak D match, TRBD1 (5 bases). Trimming took off 3 bases at V and 3 bases at J, with 17 bases between the two ends. This CDR3 has 16 amino acids. CDR3 DNA sequence: TGTGCCAGCAGTTTCGGCGCCCCCGCACAGGACTATGGCTACACCTTC. It yields the protein CASSFGAPAQDYGYTF.

This chain uses TRBV4-1 with TRBJ2-7, with TRBD1 identical over 8 bases. Germline values: CDR1 MGHRA, CDR2 YSYEKL. The CDR3 is made up of 14 amino acids. Trimming removed 3 bases from V and 1 base from J; junction bases left unmatched: 2. In nucleotides, the CDR3 is TGCGCCAGCAGCCAGGGACAGGCTTCCTACGAGCAGTACTTC. Amino acid sequence: CASSQGQASYEQYF.

This clonotype was seen only a few times. V and J are TRBV27 and TRBJ2-3, with TRBD2 matching over 7 bases. Germline-derived CDR1 and CDR2 are MNHEY and SMNVEV (reference sequence). Trimming removed 7 bases from V and 2 bases from J; junction bases left unmatched: 15. This CDR3 spans 17 amino acids. CDR3 sequence (DNA): TGTGCCAGCAAGGTGGCGGGAGTACGAGGGGTCACAGATACGCAGTATTTT. The encoded protein is CASKVAGVRGVTDTQYF.

This chain links TRBV5-4 with TRBJ2-1; D possibly corresponds to TRBD2 (5 bases). CDR3 length equals 16 residues. CDR1 and CDR2 (germline): SGHNT, YYREEE (reference sequence). V was pared by 2 bases and J by 8 bases, with 20 bases between. This chain's CDR3 is CASSFKRVDSADEQFF. CDR3 DNA sequence: TGTGCCAGCAGCTTTAAACGAGTAGATAGCGCCGATGAGCAGTTCTTC. Together with reference TRBV5-4 and TRBJ2-1, the CDR3 gives the full variable domain: ETGVTQSPTHLIKTRGQQVTLRCSSQSGHNTVSWYQQALGQGPQFIFQYYREEENGRGNFPPRFSGLQFPNYSSELNVNALELDDSALYLCASSFKRVDSADEQFFGPGTRLTVL.

V and J are TRBV9 and TRBJ2-3; D may be TRBD1 (6 bases). Trimming took 0 bases from V and 3 from J, leaving 14 bases between them. Germline V gene data show CDR1 as SGDLS and CDR2 as YYNGEE. The CDR3 has 16 residues. The CDR3, as DNA: TGTGCCAGCAGCGTAGAGGGGGACCAGTCGACAGATACGCAGTATTTT. The encoded protein is CASSVEGDQSTDTQYF.

This clonotype was seen ten or more times. The chain has TRBV7-9 and TRBJ2-5; D is ambiguous. Trimming stripped 5 bases from V and 4 bases from J, with 11 bases between. CDR1 and CDR2 from the germline V gene are SEHNR and FQNEAQ (reference sequence). The CDR3 extends over 13 amino acids. The CDR3 coding sequence is TGTGCCAGCAGCCCTTCCCGGAGAGAGACCCAGTACTTC. It is translated as CASSPSRRETQYF.

The gene calls are TRBV6-5 and TRBJ2-1; D possibly corresponds to TRBD1 (5 bases). The CDR3 is made up of 14 amino acids. CDR1 is MNHEY and CDR2 is SVGAGI in the germline V gene. Trimming shortened V by 2 bases and J by 10 bases, and 15 bases separated the two germline ends. CDR3 amino acids: CASSYPGARVEQFF. CDR3 sequence (DNA): TGTGCCAGCAGTTACCCTGGGGCAAGGGTCGAGCAGTTCTTC.

This clonotype has a handful of counts. The chain couples TRBV7-2 to TRBJ2-1; the D is unclear. Trimming stripped 8 bases from V and 7 bases from J, with 18 bases between. Germline CDR1 reads SGHTA; CDR2 reads FQGNSA. The CDR3 spans 14 residues. The DNA of the CDR3 is TGTGCCAGCCTACATCTTCAAGCTGGAAATGAGCAGTTCTTC. The encoded protein is CASLHLQAGNEQFF.

The J gene is TRBJ1-6, the V gene TRBV6-6; 7 bases are shared with TRBD1. The V gene's germline CDR1 is MNHNY and CDR2 SVGAGI (reference sequence). Trimming cost V 6 bases and J 3 bases; bases outside gene matches: 14. The CDR3 is 18 amino acids. For the CDR3, the DNA is TGTGCCAGCAGCTACAATGACAGGGTGGAGGGCTATAATTCACCCCTCCACTTT. Its translation: CASSYNDRVEGYNSPLHF.

The J gene is TRBJ2-5, the V gene TRBV9; no clear D. The ends were cut back, 0 bases at V and 5 bases at J, with 11 bases in the middle. Per the germline V gene, CDR1 is SGDLS and CDR2 is YYNGEE. The CDR3 loop spans 14 amino acids. The CDR3 DNA is TGTGCCAGCAGCGTAGAATCGGGCTGGGAGACCCAGTACTTC. The encoded protein is CASSVESGWETQYF.

This chain connects TRBV20-1 to TRBJ2-5; D gene unclear. V shed 3 bases and J shed 2 bases, with 13 bases lying between them. Germline loops: CDR1 DFQATT, CDR2 SNEGSKA (reference sequence). This CDR3 has 14 amino acids. The CDR3 sequence: CSARVPVSQETQYF. CDR3 bases: TGCAGTGCTAGGGTCCCCGTAAGTCAAGAGACCCAGTACTTC.

This chain uses TRBV7-9 with TRBJ2-2, with D unresolved. Germline CDR1 is SEHNR and CDR2 is FQNEAQ (reference sequence). The CDR3 sequence is 13 residues long. The ends were cut back, 4 bases at V and 8 bases at J, with 11 bases in the middle. CDR3 loop: CASSSVISGELFF. CDR3 in DNA: TGTGCCAGCAGCTCGGTCATATCGGGGGAGCTGTTTTTT.

The J gene is TRBJ2-3, the V gene TRBV27; weak D call: TRBD1 (7 bases). Trimming left V 8 bases short and J 4 bases short, with 13 bases between. Germline V CDR1 and CDR2: MNHEY, SMNVEV (reference sequence). This CDR3 has 13 amino acids. The CDR3 nucleotides read TGTGCCAGCGGGTCAGGGGGGCCAGATACGCAGTATTTT. This translates into CASGSGGPDTQYF.

This clonotype was picked up one time. V is TRBV6-5 and J is TRBJ2-7; D uncertain. Trimming left V 5 bases short and J 0 bases short, with 17 bases between. CDR1 and CDR2 (germline): MNHEY, SVGAGI. This CDR3 comprises 16 residues. The CDR3 nucleotides are TGTGCCAGCAGTCTCTATGCGGACCCTAGCTCCTACGAGCAGTACTTC. As protein: CASSLYADPSSYEQYF.

This clonotype was seen a handful of times. This sequence joins TRBV12-3 or TRBV12-4 and TRBJ1-2; no clear D gene. The CDR3 length is 13 residues. V lost 5 bases, J lost 5 bases, and 12 bases lay in between. CDR3 nucleotide sequence: TGTGCCAGCAGTCGCCAAGAGTCTTATGGCTACACCTTC. Its protein product is CASSRQESYGYTF.

The chain is built from TRBV4-3 and TRBJ1-1; 9 bases are shared with TRBD1. Germline assignment: CDR1 LGHNA and CDR2 YSLEER. With V trimmed by 3 bases and J by 0 bases, 5 bases remained unmatched. This CDR3 is built from 16 residues. CDR3 nucleotides: TGCGCCAGCAGCCAGGGGACAGGGAACATGAACACTGAAGCTTTCTTT. Amino acid sequence: CASSQGTGNMNTEAFF.

Note on this clonotype: A clone one base away is much larger, so this may be a read error. The V gene is TRBV20-1, the J gene TRBJ2-3; tentatively, D is TRBD2 (6 bases). This CDR3 spans 14 amino acids. The germline V gene has CDR1 DFQATT and CDR2 SNEGSKA (reference sequence). The V end was cut by 0 bases, the J end by 0 bases, with 7 bases between. In DNA, the CDR3 is TGCAGTGCTAGAGATCGGGGGAGCACAGATACGCAGTATTTT. Protein product: CSARDRGSTDTQYF.

This clonotype was counted a few times. The CDR3: CASSSRTGLTYEQYF. Here the CDR3 DNA reads TGTGCCAGCAGTTCCAGGACAGGGCTTACTTACGAGCAGTACTTC. The chain combines TRBV6-5 with TRBJ2-7; 8 bases match TRBD1. CDR1 MNHEY and CDR2 SVGAGI come from the germline V gene. The ends lost 4 bases at V and 4 bases at J; junction bases unmatched: 9. This CDR3 is 15 amino acids long.

This clonotype was seen more than once but under ten times. The genes are TRBV12-3 or TRBV12-4 and TRBJ1-2; D is unresolved. Trimming took 3 bases from V and 8 from J, leaving 10 bases between them. The CDR3 sequence is 12 residues long. The CDR3 DNA is TGTGCCAGCAGTTTGGTAGGGAGCGGCTACACCTTC. Protein: CASSLVGSGYTF.

The sample holds a few counts of this clonotype. This rearrangement joins TRBV4-1 to TRBJ2-1; D is unresolved. This CDR3 is built from 15 residues. Per germline, CDR1 MGHRA and CDR2 YSYEKL. Trimming shortened V by 4 bases and J by 4 bases, and 14 bases separated the two germline ends. This CDR3 reads CASSPRPDRYNEQFF. For the CDR3, the DNA is TGCGCCAGCAGCCCTCGGCCAGACCGATACAATGAGCAGTTCTTC.

This chain joins TRBV20-1 and TRBJ2-1, with 13 bases matching TRBD2. The junction had 6 bases not matched to a gene; V was cut back by 5 bases and J by 2 bases. Germline V lookup: CDR1 DFQATT, CDR2 SNEGSKA (reference sequence). This CDR3 contains 16 residues. CDR3 DNA: TGCAGTGCTTCCACCGGGACTAGCGGGACCTACAATGAGCAGTTCTTC. Its translation: CSASTGTSGTYNEQFF.

V and J are TRBV5-1 and TRBJ1-1, with TRBD1 as a possible D gene (6 bases). The CDR3 runs to 14 residues. CDR1 SGHRS and CDR2 YFSETQ come from the germline V gene. The V gene lost 4 bases and the J gene lost 2 bases, with 12 bases spanning the gap. The CDR3, as DNA: TGCGCCAGCAGCGTAAGGGACATTAACACTGAAGCTTTCTTT. Amino acids: CASSVRDINTEAFF.

Many counts were recorded for this clonotype. The rearrangement joins TRBV7-6 to TRBJ1-5; D remains unclear. Deletions cut 5 bases from V and 5 bases from J, with 16 bases between. The CDR3 spans 15 residues. The germline V gene encodes CDR1 SGHVS and CDR2 FNYEAQ. As DNA, the CDR3 is TGTGCCAGCAGCGAACGCTCGGGGAACTATCAGCCCCAGCATTTT. Translating it yields CASSERSGNYQPQHF.

This clonotype was detected a few times. This sequence joins TRBV7-9 and TRBJ1-1, with a possible D match to TRBD1 (6 bases). Trimming cost V 5 bases and J 5 bases, with 15 bases left between them. This CDR3 contains 14 residues. CDR1 and CDR2 (germline): SEHNR, FQNEAQ (reference sequence). Here the CDR3 reads CASSRWDTWTEAFF. Written as DNA, the CDR3 is TGTGCCAGCAGCCGATGGGACACATGGACTGAAGCTTTCTTT.

CDR3 sequence: CAISEGPERHTEAFF. The CDR3 nucleotides read TGTGCCATCAGTGAGGGCCCAGAACGTCACACTGAAGCTTTCTTT. This chain joins TRBV10-3 and TRBJ1-1; no clear D gene. Germline CDR1 ENHRY, CDR2 SYGVKD. This CDR3 is built from 15 residues. V was trimmed by 2 bases and J by 3 bases, leaving 13 bases between them.

This clonotype has ten or more counts. This chain joins TRBV7-6 and TRBJ2-7; 9 nucleotides line up with TRBD2. Germline trimming cut 3 bases from V and 6 bases from J; bases unmatched to any gene: 6. This CDR3 region has 14 residues. Germline-derived CDR1 and CDR2 are SGHVS and FNYEAQ. As DNA, the CDR3 is TGTGCCAGCAGCTTCTTGGCGGGGGGGCGCGAGCAGTACTTC. As protein: CASSFLAGGREQYF.

Only a few counts were recorded for this clonotype. This sequence joins TRBV2 and TRBJ1-2; no reliable D call. Per germline, CDR1 SNHLY and CDR2 FYNNEI. Deletions cut 4 bases from V and 4 bases from J, with 10 bases between. CDR3 size: 13 residues. CDR3: CASSVGGRYGYTF. DNA of the CDR3: TGTGCCAGCAGTGTAGGAGGGCGCTATGGCTACACCTTC.

The genes are TRBV6-4 and TRBJ2-3, with a tentative D call TRBD2 (5 bases). CDR3 length: 13 amino acids. Trimming cost V 4 bases and J 4 bases, with 9 bases left between them. Germline-derived CDR1 and CDR2 are MRHNA and SNTAGT. CDR3 protein: CASSAILADTQYF. CDR3 DNA sequence: TGTGCCAGCAGTGCAATACTAGCAGATACGCAGTATTTT.